This record covers a single T cell receptor beta chain. The CDR3 is 14 amino acids. The V end lost 5 bases, the J end lost 5 bases, and 13 bases lay between the germline ends. CDR1 is MNHEY, CDR2 SMNVEV, per germline (reference sequence). The data were taken from a study of shared clonotypes between healthy human individuals. Study background: Donors were two women and a few men aged 18 to 49. Each donor contributed plates that comprised three CD4 naive, three CD4 memory, two CD8 naive and one CD8 memory.

Genomic DNA of each subset was evenly split across several immunoSEQ plates. In the source study's methods: Because ImmunoSEQ provided only junction sequences with no quality scores, the filtering differed. TCRdb keeps only in-frame clones here, not all; method: immunoSEQ multiplex PCR. From that table come the V and J calls and clone size; the DNA was used to work out D and trimming. The table includes a few million clones, 85% to 95% detected once. Sequencing was carried out using naive CD4+ T cells from PBMCs. Subset reported: CD45RA+ positively selected. This clonotype was obtained from a man younger than 35 in good health. Some clones in this sample may be carry-over from other donors' samples. This chain uses TRBV27 with TRBJ2-1, with D perhaps matching TRBD1 (5 bases). CDR3 in amino acids: CASSPRAGDNEQFF. For the CDR3, the DNA is TGTGCCAGCAGTCCCAGGGCTGGAGACAATGAGCAGTTCTTC.